This T cell receptor (beta chain) was recorded in a study of CD8 T cells in ankylosing spondylitis. Broader study findings: Several highly homologous variants made up a TCR beta motif that seemed to typify ankylosing spondylitis blood. There was reportedly significant enrichment of clones that were disease-linked in matched ankylosing spondylitis synovial fluid.

This clonotype has only a few counts. Its specificity is not known. The V end was cut by 2 bases, the J end by 7 bases, with 2 bases between. Germline CDR1 is MNHEY and CDR2 is SVGAGI. This CDR3 has 11 amino acids. Quantitative 5'-RACE with molecular barcodes was used to make the TCR beta libraries. TCRdb reprocessed the 5' RACE reads via MiXCR and lists one record per CDR3 protein. The table records 350,000 or so distinct CDR3 sequences, 8% of them present only once. This TCR came from a male donor with ankylosing spondylitis. Sequenced sample: blood, either unsorted or a sorted T cell fraction (not recorded which). The chain couples TRBV6-5 to TRBJ2-2; D unclear. The CDR3 sequence: CASSYRGELFF. Here the CDR3 DNA reads TGTGCCAGCAGTTACCGCGGGGAGCTGTTTTTT.